Presented here are 3 T cell receptor beta chains from one specimen sequenced in a study of cytomegalovirus exposure and HLA in healthy donors. PCR employed 60 Vbeta and 13 Jbeta primers. Data came from immunoSEQ multiplex PCR; TCRdb stores just in-frame clones and leaves some out. The sample includes roughly 160,000 clones, around 84% of them seen just once. Source material: PBMCs. These receptors were taken from a young man in good health and CMV-seropositive.

This chain uses TRBV2 with TRBJ1-5, with D possibly TRBD1 on 6 matching bases. Germline V gene data show CDR1 as SNHLY and CDR2 as FYNNEI. The CDR3 extends over 16 amino acids. V was pared by 3 bases and J by 0 bases, with 12 bases between. The CDR3 sequence is CASSDGTYHSNQPQHF. In DNA, the CDR3 is TGTGCCAGCAGTGACGGGACATACCATAGCAATCAGCCCCAGCATTTT. Full variable domain (missing parts from reference TRBV2 and TRBJ1-5): EPEVTQTPSHQVTQMGQEVILRCVPISNHLYFYWYRQILGQKVEFLVSFYNNEISEKSEIFDDQFSVERPDGSNFTLKIRSTKLEDSAMYFCASSDGTYHSNQPQHFGDGTRLSIL.

This chain links TRBV27 with TRBJ2-1, with D tentatively TRBD2 (5 bases). Germline CDR1 MNHEY, CDR2 SMNVEV (reference sequence). The CDR3 is made up of 11 amino acids. With 7 bases removed from V and 6 bases from J, the gap between germline ends came to 7 bases. The CDR3 region is CASTSGNEQFF. The DNA for the CDR3 is TGTGCCAGCACAAGCGGCAATGAGCAGTTCTTC.

The chain uses TRBV2 and TRBJ1-2; 10 bases are shared with TRBD1. V lost 2 bases and J lost 5; bases outside the gene matches: 8. The germline gives CDR1 SNHLY, CDR2 FYNNEI. This CDR3 region has 16 residues. The CDR3 DNA sequence: TGTGCCAGCAGTGAATGGTGGACAGGGGGGCCGTATGGCTACACCTTC. It yields the protein CASSEWWTGGPYGYTF.